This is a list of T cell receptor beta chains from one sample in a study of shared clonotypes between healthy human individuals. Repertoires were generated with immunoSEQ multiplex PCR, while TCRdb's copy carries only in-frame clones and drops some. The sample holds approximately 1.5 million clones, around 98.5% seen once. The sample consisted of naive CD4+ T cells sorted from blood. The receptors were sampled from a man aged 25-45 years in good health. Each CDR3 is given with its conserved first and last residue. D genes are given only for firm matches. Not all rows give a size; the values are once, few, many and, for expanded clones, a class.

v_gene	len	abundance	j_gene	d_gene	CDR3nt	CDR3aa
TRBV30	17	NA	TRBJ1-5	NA	TGTGCCTGGAGTGTACGCGCTGGGGCAGGGATCAATCAGCCCCAGCATTTT	CAWSVRAGAGINQPQHF
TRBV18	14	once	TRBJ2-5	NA	TGTGCCAGCTCACCAGACGGCAGGGAAGAGACCCAGTACTTC	CASSPDGREETQYF
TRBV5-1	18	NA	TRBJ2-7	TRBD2	TGCGCCAGCAGCTTGGTAGGGACTAGCGGGGGGATAAACTACGAGCAGTACTTC	CASSLVGTSGGINYEQYF
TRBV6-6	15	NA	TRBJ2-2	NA	TGTGCCAGCAGTTACTCGACGGTTCTTGGCGGGGAGCTGTTTTTT	CASSYSTVLGGELFF
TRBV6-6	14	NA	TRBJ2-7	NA	TGTGCCAGCAGTTACCGTCTGGACGGTTACGAGCAGTACTTC	CASSYRLDGYEQYF
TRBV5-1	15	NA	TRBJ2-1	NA	TGCGCCAGCAGCTTGGCTGGGGACCTATATAGTGAGCAGTTCTTC	CASSLAGDLYSEQFF
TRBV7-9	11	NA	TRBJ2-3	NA	TGTGCCAGCAGCTTAGGTGACGCGCAGTATTTT	CASSLGDAQYF
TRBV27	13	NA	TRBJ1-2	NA	TGTGCCAGCAGTTTTACAGCCGACTATGGCTACACCTTC	CASSFTADYGYTF
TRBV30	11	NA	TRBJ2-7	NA	TGTGCCGCTAGTAGGGGTTACGAGCAGTACTTC	CAASRGYEQYF
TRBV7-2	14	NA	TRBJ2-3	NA	TGTGCCAGCAGCTTAGACAGGGTTGCAGATACGCAGTATTTT	CASSLDRVADTQYF
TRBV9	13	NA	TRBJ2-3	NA	TGTGCCAGCAGCGCCGGTAGCACAGATACGCAGTATTTT	CASSAGSTDTQYF
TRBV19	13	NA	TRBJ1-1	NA	TGTGCCAGTAGCAGACAGATAAACACTGAAGCTTTCTTT	CASSRQINTEAFF
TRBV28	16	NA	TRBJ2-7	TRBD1	TGTGCCAGCAGGCCAAGATCCGGGACAGGGGGCTACGAGCAGTACTTC	CASRPRSGTGGYEQYF
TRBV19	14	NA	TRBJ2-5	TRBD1	TGTGCCAGTAGTATTGGGACAGGGCGAGAGACCCAGTACTTC	CASSIGTGRETQYF
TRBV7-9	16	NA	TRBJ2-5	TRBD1	TGTGCCAGCAGCTTTACGGGTCAGGGGGCGCGAGAGACCCAGTACTTC	CASSFTGQGARETQYF